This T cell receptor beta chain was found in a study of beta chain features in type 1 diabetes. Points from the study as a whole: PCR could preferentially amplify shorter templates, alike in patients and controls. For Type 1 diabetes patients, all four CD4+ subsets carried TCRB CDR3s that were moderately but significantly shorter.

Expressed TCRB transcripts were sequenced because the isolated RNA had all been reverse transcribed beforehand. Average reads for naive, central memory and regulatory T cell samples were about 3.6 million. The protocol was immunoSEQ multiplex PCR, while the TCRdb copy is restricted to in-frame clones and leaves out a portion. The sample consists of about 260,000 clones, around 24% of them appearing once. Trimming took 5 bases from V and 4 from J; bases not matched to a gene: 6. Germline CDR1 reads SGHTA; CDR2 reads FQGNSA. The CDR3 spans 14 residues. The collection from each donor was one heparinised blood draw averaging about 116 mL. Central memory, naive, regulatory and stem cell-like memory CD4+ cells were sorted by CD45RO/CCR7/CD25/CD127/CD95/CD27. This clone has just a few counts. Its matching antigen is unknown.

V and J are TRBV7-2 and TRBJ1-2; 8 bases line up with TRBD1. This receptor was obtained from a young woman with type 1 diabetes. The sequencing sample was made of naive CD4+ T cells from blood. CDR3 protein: CASSPRQGSYGYTF. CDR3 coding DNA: TGTGCCAGCAGCCCCCGACAGGGGAGCTATGGCTACACCTTC.